What follows are 3 T cell receptor beta chains derived from one specimen sequenced in a study of shared clonotypes between healthy human individuals. Positively selected for CCR7, the CD45RO-negative cells used as naive CD8 cells excluded terminally differentiated effector memory CD45RA+ cells. Libraries were prepared by immunoSEQ multiplex PCR; TCRdb keeps only in-frame clonotypes and omits some of them. Found here are roughly 2.1 million clones, about 92% of them singletons; the top ten hold around 1.7%. The sequenced material came from naive CD8+ T cells from PBMCs. Source of these receptors: a man younger than 35 in good health. Some clones in this sample may be carry-over from other donors' samples.

The chain has TRBV27 and TRBJ2-7, with 12 nucleotides matching TRBD2. The germline gives CDR1 MNHEY, CDR2 SMNVEV (reference sequence). V shed 6 bases, J shed 11 bases, and the junction held 17 bases outside the gene matches. The CDR3 has 16 residues. This CDR3 reads CASRASGVRASGREYF. CDR3 DNA sequence: TGTGCCAGCAGAGCAAGTGGCGTTCGGGCTAGCGGGAGGGAGTACTTC.

V is TRBV7-2 and J is TRBJ1-3, with 7 bases aligning to TRBD1. The germline V gene has CDR1 SGHTA and CDR2 FQGNSA. This CDR3 spans 17 amino acids. V shed 5 bases and J 0 bases; nucleotides not matched to a gene: 10. CDR3: CASSARGTAVSGNTIYF. The DNA of the CDR3 is TGTGCCAGCAGCGCACGTGGGACAGCGGTCTCTGGAAACACCATATATTTT.

The rearrangement links TRBV19 to TRBJ1-1; D is undetermined. This CDR3 spans 14 amino acids. CDR1 LNHDA and CDR2 SQIVND come from the germline V gene (reference sequence). V was pared by 3 bases and J by 7 bases, with 15 bases between. CDR3 residues: CASSMGLGINEAFF. The CDR3 DNA sequence: TGTGCCAGTAGTATGGGCCTCGGGATAAATGAAGCTTTCTTT. The full variable domain, its missing parts supplied by reference TRBV19 and TRBJ1-1, is DGGITQSPKYLFRKEGQNVTLSCEQNLNHDAMYWYRQDPGQGLRLIYYSQIVNDFQKGDIAEGYSVSREKKESFPLTVTSAQKNPTAFYLCASSMGLGINEAFFGQGTRLTVV.